The present T cell receptor (beta chain) was sequenced within a study of blood T cell repertoires in COVID-19. As for the study in general: Whether acute or convalescent, the COVID-19 samples came from the United States, Italy and Spain.

This CDR3 has 16 residues. The V end lost 6 bases, the J end lost 2 bases, and 17 bases lay between the germline ends. Germline V gene data show CDR1 as MNHNY and CDR2 as SVGAGI (reference sequence). TCRdb's table, derived via immunoSEQ multiplex PCR, lists solely in-frame clones and lacks some. The repertoire has fewer than 250,000 clones, just under 85% of them found once; the top ten carry around 0.93%. This clonotype was sampled from a man between 60 and 75 years old with COVID-19, enrolled during active disease. The chain carries TRBV6-6 and TRBJ2-1; D perhaps matches TRBD1 (6 bases). Sequenced material: peripheral blood. In nucleotides, the CDR3 is TGTGCCAGCAGCTATCCTAGGGGGAGTCCCTACAATGAGCAGTTCTTC. It is translated as CASSYPRGSPYNEQFF.